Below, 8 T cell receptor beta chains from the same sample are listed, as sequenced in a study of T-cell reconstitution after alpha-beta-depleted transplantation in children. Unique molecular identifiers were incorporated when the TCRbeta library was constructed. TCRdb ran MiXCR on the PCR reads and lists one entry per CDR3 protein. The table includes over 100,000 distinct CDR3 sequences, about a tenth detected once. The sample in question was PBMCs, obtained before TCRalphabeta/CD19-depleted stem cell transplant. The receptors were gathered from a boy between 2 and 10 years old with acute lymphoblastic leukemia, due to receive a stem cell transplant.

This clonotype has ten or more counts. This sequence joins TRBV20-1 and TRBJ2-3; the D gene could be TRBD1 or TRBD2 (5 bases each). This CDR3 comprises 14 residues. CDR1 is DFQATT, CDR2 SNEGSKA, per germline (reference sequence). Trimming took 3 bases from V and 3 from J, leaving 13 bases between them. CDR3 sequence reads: CSASVRDGTDTQYF. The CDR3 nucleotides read TGCAGTGCTAGCGTCAGGGACGGGACAGATACGCAGTATTTT.

The CDR3 loop reads CSVAYRIDHTEAFF. CDR3 nucleotide sequence: TGCAGCGTTGCATACAGGATCGATCATACTGAAGCTTTCTTT. The chain carries TRBV29-1 and TRBJ1-1; D is possibly TRBD1 (5 bases). Trimming stripped 4 bases from V and 5 bases from J, with 17 bases between. CDR1 is SQVTM and CDR2 is ANQGSEA in the germline V gene. The CDR3 sequence is 14 residues long.

The CDR3 coding sequence is TGTGCCAGCAGGCGGGAGACAGGGTCCCCCTACGAGCAGTACTTC. Its translation: CASRRETGSPYEQYF. The J gene is TRBJ2-7, the V gene TRBV28; D tentatively fits TRBD1 or TRBD2 (7 bases each). The germline V gene has CDR1 MDHEN and CDR2 SYDVKM. The V end lost 6 bases, the J end lost 2 bases, and 17 bases lay between the germline ends. The CDR3 loop spans 15 amino acids.

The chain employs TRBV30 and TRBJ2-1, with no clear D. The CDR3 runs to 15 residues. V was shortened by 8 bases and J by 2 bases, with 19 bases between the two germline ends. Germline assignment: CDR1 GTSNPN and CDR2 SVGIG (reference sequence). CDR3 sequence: CALVADWKTYNEQFF. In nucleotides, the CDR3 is TGTGCCCTGGTCGCGGATTGGAAAACCTACAATGAGCAGTTCTTC.

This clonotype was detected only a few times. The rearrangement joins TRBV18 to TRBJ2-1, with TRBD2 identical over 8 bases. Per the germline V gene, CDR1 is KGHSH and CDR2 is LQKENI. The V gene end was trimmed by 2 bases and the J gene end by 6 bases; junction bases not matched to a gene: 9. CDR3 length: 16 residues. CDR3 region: CASSPNFGRATNEQFF. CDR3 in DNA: TGTGCCAGCTCACCAAATTTCGGGAGGGCCACCAATGAGCAGTTCTTC. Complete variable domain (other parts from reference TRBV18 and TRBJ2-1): NAGVMQNPRHLVRRRGQEARLRCSPMKGHSHVYWYRQLPEEGLKFMVYLQKENIIDESGMPKERFSAEFPKEGPSILRIQQVVRGDSAAYFCASSPNFGRATNEQFFGPGTRLTVL.

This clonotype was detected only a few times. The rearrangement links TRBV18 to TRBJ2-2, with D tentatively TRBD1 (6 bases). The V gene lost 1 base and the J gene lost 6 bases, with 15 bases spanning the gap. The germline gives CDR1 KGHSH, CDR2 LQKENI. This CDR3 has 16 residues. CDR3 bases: TGTGCCAGCTCACCACGTACAACAGGGTTCTCCGGGGAGCTGTTTTTT. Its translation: CASSPRTTGFSGELFF.

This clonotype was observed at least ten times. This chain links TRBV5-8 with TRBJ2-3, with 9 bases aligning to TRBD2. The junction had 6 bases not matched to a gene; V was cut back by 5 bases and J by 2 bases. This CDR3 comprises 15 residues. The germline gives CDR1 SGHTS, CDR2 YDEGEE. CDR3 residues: CASRQPGLATDTQYF. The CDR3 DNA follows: TGTGCCAGCAGGCAACCGGGACTAGCCACAGATACGCAGTATTTT.

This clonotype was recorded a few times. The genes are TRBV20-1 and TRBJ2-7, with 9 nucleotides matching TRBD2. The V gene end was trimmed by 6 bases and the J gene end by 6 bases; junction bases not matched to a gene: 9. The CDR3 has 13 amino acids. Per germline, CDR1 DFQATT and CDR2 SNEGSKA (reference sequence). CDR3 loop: CSAVGAGGGEQYF. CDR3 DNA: TGCAGTGCCGTAGGAGCGGGAGGAGGCGAGCAGTACTTC.